The rows below give T cell receptor beta chains drawn from one sample of a study of blood T cell repertoires in COVID-19. This table comes from immunoSEQ multiplex PCR, and its TCRdb copy is limited to in-frame clones, with some not included. Of over 120,000 clones listed, about 90% are singletons. The sequenced sample was PBMCs or T cells enriched from blood (not recorded which). The receptors stem from a man between 60 and 70 years old who had recovered from COVID-19. The conserved cysteine and the conserved F or W are not part of the CDR3 here. Each record gives: V gene, CDR3 protein.

v_gene: TRBV7-8; CDR3aa: ASSLAYNYGYT
v_gene: TRBV4-1; CDR3aa: ASSQGDIPSSPLH
v_gene: TRBV28; CDR3aa: ASSGPGTENEKLF
v_gene: TRBV18; CDR3aa: ASSPLTGGEKLF
v_gene: TRBV7-9; CDR3aa: ASSLAGGAQTQY
v_gene: TRBV6-5; CDR3aa: ASIRRDSHYEQY
v_gene: TRBV2; CDR3aa: ASSSQGAGNSPLH
v_gene: TRBV6-5; CDR3aa: ASRRSGQFNQPQH
v_gene: TRBV11-2; CDR3aa: ASSLTFRGGATDTQY
v_gene: TRBV5-1; CDR3aa: ASSIQGVATNEKLF
v_gene: TRBV3-1/TRBV3-2; CDR3aa: ASSQGTGEQPQH
v_gene: TRBV11-2; CDR3aa: ASSRGSYEQY
v_gene: TRBV2; CDR3aa: ASSRFRDRGSSYNSPLH
v_gene: TRBV5-4; CDR3aa: ASTPSGGLAEAF
v_gene: TRBV5-8; CDR3aa: ASSLDWQVEAF
v_gene: TRBV5-1; CDR3aa: ASSLGAAPNDEAF
v_gene: TRBV7-8; CDR3aa: ASSLKEGNSPLH
v_gene: TRBV5-5; CDR3aa: ASSLVGGNTEAF